The 3 T cell receptor beta chains below were found in one sample sequenced in a study of blood T cell repertoires in COVID-19. Profiled with immunoSEQ multiplex PCR; TCRdb holds only in-frame clones, not every one. Here the sample spans more than 95,000 clones, more than 70% being singletons. Sequenced: peripheral blood. These receptors all come from an older man with active or convalescent COVID-19.

The chain couples TRBV19 to TRBJ1-1; TRBD1 agrees at 7 bases. CDR1 and CDR2 from the germline V gene are LNHDA and SQIVND (reference sequence). There are 14 residues in the CDR3. Trimming at V came to 6 bases and at J to 6 bases, leaving 10 bases not matched to a gene. DNA for the CDR3: TGTGCCAGTAGACCCCAGGGGGGTGGCGCTGAAGCTTTCTTT. Encoded protein: CASRPQGGGAEAFF.

The chain couples TRBV21-1 to TRBJ2-3; TRBD2, the D gene given by the table, was not confirmed from the DNA. TRBV21-1 has pseudogene status. This CDR3 spans 21 amino acids. The CDR3 reads CASSTPATGQLAGGATDTQYF. CDR3 nucleotides: TGTGCCAGCAGCACCCCGGCGACAGGACAACTAGCGGGGGGGGCCACAGATACGCAGTATTTT.

This clone came up a few times. The chain couples TRBV6-6 to TRBJ1-1; 7 positions agree with TRBD1. The V and J ends lost 7 bases and 4 bases, in that order; junction bases with no gene match: 6. The CDR3 totals 13 residues. CDR1 is MNHNY, CDR2 SVGAGI, per germline (reference sequence). This chain's CDR3 is CASIKSGGTEAFF. In DNA form, the CDR3 reads TGTGCCAGCATCAAATCAGGGGGCACTGAAGCTTTCTTT.